Shown below are 30 T cell receptor beta chains from a single sample sequenced in a study of cytomegalovirus exposure and HLA in healthy donors. PCR involved 60 Vbeta and 13 Jbeta primers. Generated by immunoSEQ multiplex PCR, the TCRdb table keeps only in-frame clones and is missing some. Of roughly 150,000 clones in the sample, 50% to 75% were seen once. Sample: PBMCs. Receptors were obtained from a woman in her 30s in good health and CMV-seropositive.

The chain uses TRBV7-6 and TRBJ2-7; perhaps TRBD2 as D (7 bases). Between the trimmed V and J ends, which lost 4 bases and 9 bases, there was a span of 13 bases. This CDR3 is built from 12 residues. Per germline, CDR1 SGHVS and CDR2 FNYEAQ. The CDR3 sequence: CASSSRGGVQYF. The CDR3 DNA reads as TGTGCCAGCAGCTCGAGAGGGGGGGTGCAGTACTTC.

V gene TRBV19 combines with J gene TRBJ1-1; 7 bases line up with TRBD1. V was pared by 7 bases and J by 5 bases, with 4 bases of the junction left unmatched. Per germline, CDR1 LNHDA and CDR2 SQIVND (reference sequence). The CDR3 length is 12 residues. The CDR3 DNA sequence: TGTGCCAGTAACAGGGGTAGGACTGAAGCTTTCTTT. It codes for CASNRGRTEAFF.

The chain recombines TRBV11-2 with TRBJ2-1; tentatively, D is TRBD1 (5 bases). V was shortened by 3 bases and J by 4 bases, with 22 bases between the two germline ends. CDR3 length: 18 residues. Germline CDR1 reads SGHAT; CDR2 reads FQNNGV. The CDR3 reads CASSLTTRRVPAYNEQFF. As DNA, the CDR3 is TGTGCCAGCAGCTTGACCACCCGCAGGGTTCCAGCGTACAATGAGCAGTTCTTC.

V gene TRBV7-7 combines with J gene TRBJ2-7, with a possible D match to TRBD1 (6 bases). This CDR3 region has 15 residues. Germline V lookup: CDR1 SSHAT, CDR2 FNYEAQ (reference sequence). Between the trimmed V and J ends, which lost 1 base and 0 bases, there was a span of 10 bases. CDR3 DNA: TGTGCCAGCAGCTTAGGGGACAAGAGCTCCTACGAGCAGTACTTC. Protein product: CASSLGDKSSYEQYF. Drawing the rest from reference TRBV7-7 and TRBJ2-7, the complete variable domain is GAGVSQSPRYKVTKRGQDVTLRCDPISSHATLYWYQQALGQGPEFLTYFNYEAQPDKSGLPSDRFSAERPEGSISTLTIQRTEQRDSAMYRCASSLGDKSSYEQYFGPGTRLTVT.

This clone was recorded a few times. The V call is TRBV5-1, the J call TRBJ2-3, with D possibly matching TRBD2 (6 bases). Germline V CDR1 and CDR2: SGHRS, YFSETQ. Deletions cut 2 bases from V and 3 bases from J, with 10 bases between. The CDR3 is 14 residues long. The CDR3 here is CASSFSGRTDTQYF. The CDR3 bases are TGCGCCAGCAGCTTTAGCGGCAGGACAGATACGCAGTATTTT.

This sequence joins TRBV20-1 and TRBJ2-7; D is unclear. The CDR3 is 10 residues long. Germline V CDR1 and CDR2: DFQATT, SNEGSKA (reference sequence). V shed 5 bases and J shed 3 bases, with 5 bases lying between them. The DNA for the CDR3 is TGCAGTGCTCTCGGCTACGAGCAGTACTTC. It yields the protein CSALGYEQYF.

This chain joins TRBV7-2 and TRBJ2-3; 7 bases are a match to TRBD2. From germline, CDR1 is SGHTA and CDR2 FQGNSA. The V and J ends lost 3 bases and 1 base, in that order; junction bases with no gene match: 4. This CDR3 spans 15 amino acids. The CDR3 region has the DNA TGTGCCAGCAGCTTTCCGGGACTACGCACAGATACGCAGTATTTT. Amino acids: CASSFPGLRTDTQYF.

This rearrangement joins TRBV6-4 to TRBJ2-2, with 10 bases fitting TRBD2. V was pared by 8 bases and J by 6 bases, with 6 bases of the junction left unmatched. This CDR3 has 14 residues. Germline loops: CDR1 MRHNA, CDR2 SNTAGT. CDR3 sequence (DNA): TGTGCCAGCCAGACGACTAGCGGGTCCGGGGAGCTGTTTTTT. Protein sequence: CASQTTSGSGELFF.

This rearrangement joins TRBV5-7 to TRBJ1-4; TRBD1 is a possible D gene (6 bases). TRBV5-7 is reported as an ORF; its role is uncertain. V shed 2 bases and J shed 8 bases, with 10 bases lying between them. This CDR3 is built from 13 residues. CDR3 DNA sequence: TGTGCCAGCAGCTTAAGGGGGACCGAAAAACTGTTTTTT. As protein: CASSLRGTEKLFF.

The V call is TRBV5-1, the J call TRBJ1-6; 9 bases line up with TRBD1. Germline values: CDR1 SGHRS, CDR2 YFSETQ. J was trimmed by 9 bases and V by 4 bases; bases with no gene match: 11. The CDR3 is 16 amino acids. The chain's CDR3 is CASSLEQGALRSPLHF. The CDR3 bases are TGCGCCAGCAGCCTTGAACAGGGGGCGCTTCGTTCACCCCTCCACTTT.

The rearrangement links TRBV11-2 to TRBJ2-2; D may be TRBD1 (5 bases). The CDR3 is 15 residues long. In germline, CDR1 is SGHAT, CDR2 FQNNGV. The germline V and J ends were trimmed by 0 bases and 5 bases, with 10 bases remaining between them. Written as DNA, the CDR3 is TGTGCCAGCAGCTTAGACAGGGTGTTAACCGGGGAGCTGTTTTTT. Translation gives CASSLDRVLTGELFF.

This chain uses TRBV10-3 with TRBJ2-7; 12 bases are a match to TRBD1. The germline V gene encodes CDR1 ENHRY and CDR2 SYGVKD. CDR3 length: 13 amino acids. V lost 9 bases and J lost 4; bases outside the gene matches: 4. The CDR3 spells CAMGQGAGYEQYF. DNA for the CDR3: TGTGCCATGGGACAGGGGGCAGGATACGAGCAGTACTTC.

The J gene is TRBJ2-5, the V gene TRBV28; D gene unclear. Looked up from germline, CDR1 is MDHEN and CDR2 is SYDVKM. The CDR3 totals 14 residues. Trimming stripped 3 bases from V and 5 bases from J, with 13 bases between. The CDR3 region has the DNA TGTGCCAGCAGTTTTAGGCGGCGCTCCGAGACCCAGTACTTC. Its protein product is CASSFRRRSETQYF.

This sequence joins TRBV6-6 and TRBJ2-7; 7 bases fit TRBD1. The CDR3 spans 15 residues. Germline-derived CDR1 and CDR2 are MNHNY and SVGAGI (reference sequence). V dropped 5 bases and J dropped 5; count of bases not matched to a gene: 12. The CDR3, as DNA: TGTGCCAGCAGTGGGACCGGGACAGCCCCCCACGAGCAGTACTTC. Translation: CASSGTGTAPHEQYF.

The rearrangement joins TRBV6-1 to TRBJ1-2, with D maybe TRBD1 (5 bases). Germline V gene data show CDR1 as MNHNS and CDR2 as SASEGT. V lost 5 bases and J 6 bases, leaving 19 bases between the germline ends. The CDR3 length is 15 residues. The CDR3 DNA follows: TGTGCCAGCAGTACCTGGAGGGGCGCAACCGATGGCTACACCTTC. Translated: CASSTWRGATDGYTF.

The chain is built from TRBV27 and TRBJ1-2; a possible D gene is TRBD1 (5 bases). Trimming cost V 6 bases and J 1 base, with 6 bases left between them. The CDR3 runs to 12 residues. Germline CDR1 MNHEY, CDR2 SMNVEV (reference sequence). This CDR3 is CASSGGNYGYTF. The CDR3 DNA reads as TGTGCCAGCAGCGGGGGTAACTATGGCTACACCTTC.

In DNA, the CDR3 is TGTGCCAGCAGCCCTTTAGCGGGACTCCTATCCTACGAGCAGTACTTC. Translating gives CASSPLAGLLSYEQYF. The gene calls are TRBV7-6 and TRBJ2-7, with TRBD2 identical over 8 bases. This CDR3 contains 16 residues. CDR1 and CDR2 from the germline V gene are SGHVS and FNYEAQ. J lost 1 base, V lost 5 bases, and 10 bases had no gene match.

The chain has TRBV29-1 and TRBJ2-5; no reliable D call. CDR3 length: 13 residues. Between the trimmed V and J ends, which lost 8 bases and 1 base, there was a span of 14 bases. The V gene's germline CDR1 is SQVTM and CDR2 ANQGSEA. The CDR3 DNA sequence: TGCAGCACTGAGGCGGCAATCCAAGAGACCCAGTACTTC. This translates into CSTEAAIQETQYF.

This chain connects TRBV27 to TRBJ1-6; 7 bases match TRBD1. The CDR3 loop spans 16 amino acids. The ends lost 5 bases at V and 4 bases at J; junction bases unmatched: 8. In germline, CDR1 is MNHEY, CDR2 SMNVEV (reference sequence). The CDR3 nucleotides are TGTGCCAGCAGTCCCCAATCAGGGGGATATAATTCACCCCTCCACTTT. It specifies CASSPQSGGYNSPLHF.

This CDR3 reads CASRGPGGQPQHF. The CDR3 DNA is TGTGCCAGCAGGGGGCCAGGGGGGCAGCCCCAGCATTTT. The chain is built from TRBV2 and TRBJ1-5, with 7 bases fitting TRBD1. The CDR3 totals 13 residues. Germline lookup yields CDR1 SNHLY and CDR2 FYNNEI. V shed 6 bases, J shed 7 bases, and the junction held 6 bases outside the gene matches.

This clone has just one count. The chain has TRBV7-9 and TRBJ2-2, with D possibly being TRBD2 (6 bases). The V and J ends lost 3 bases and 0 bases respectively, with 8 bases between them. The CDR3 is 15 residues long. Per the germline V gene, CDR1 is SEHNR and CDR2 is FQNEAQ (reference sequence). CDR3 region: CASSLGGTNTGELFF. The CDR3 DNA sequence: TGTGCCAGCAGCTTGGGCGGGACGAACACCGGGGAGCTGTTTTTT.

The genes are TRBV29-1 and TRBJ1-2; a possible D gene is TRBD1 (5 bases). The ends were cut back, 1 base at V and 8 bases at J, with 11 bases in the middle. There are 12 residues in the CDR3. Germline V gene lookup returns CDR1 SQVTM and CDR2 ANQGSEA. The CDR3 DNA is TGCAGCGTTGAAGGGGGGGGTTTGGGCTACACCTTC. As protein: CSVEGGGLGYTF.

The chain's CDR3 is CASSPMTRYGYTF. CDR3 DNA sequence: TGTGCCAGCAGCCCAATGACACGTTATGGCTACACCTTC. The rearrangement links TRBV7-9 to TRBJ1-2; no clear D gene. CDR1 and CDR2 (germline): SEHNR, FQNEAQ (reference sequence). V gave up 5 bases and J gave up 5 bases, with 12 bases separating them. The CDR3 is made up of 13 amino acids.

The chain is built from TRBV7-8 and TRBJ1-5; D is undetermined. V was pared by 5 bases and J by 4 bases, with 21 bases between. CDR1 and CDR2 from the germline V gene are SGHVS and FQNEAQ. This CDR3 is built from 17 residues. This CDR3 reads CASSVGREPYLNQPQHF. In DNA, the CDR3 is TGTGCCAGCAGCGTGGGGAGGGAGCCCTACTTAAATCAGCCCCAGCATTTT.

This clone occurred a few times. The identical CDR3 is also encoded by other nucleotide sequences in the sample. The rearrangement links TRBV5-1 to TRBJ1-1, with D unclear. Germline assignment: CDR1 SGHRS and CDR2 YFSETQ. V dropped 0 bases and J dropped 1 base, with 4 bases sitting between them. CDR3 length: 13 amino acids. The CDR3, as DNA: TGCGCCAGCAGCTTGGCAGGGAACACTGAAGCTTTCTTT. Its protein is CASSLAGNTEAFF.

The V gene is TRBV11-2, the J gene TRBJ1-1; TRBD1 matches 7 bases. V shed 2 bases, J shed 4 bases, and the junction held 4 bases outside the gene matches. The CDR3 totals 14 residues. Looked up from germline, CDR1 is SGHAT and CDR2 is FQNNGV. The CDR3 region has the DNA TGTGCCAGCAGCTTACCACAGGGGACCACTGAAGCTTTCTTT. It is translated as CASSLPQGTTEAFF.

There are a few counts of this clone. The J gene is TRBJ2-7, the V gene TRBV25-1, with 8 nucleotides matching TRBD1. The CDR3 covers 16 residues. Germline CDR1 reads MGHDK; CDR2 reads SYGVNS. V lost 3 bases and J lost 5; bases outside the gene matches: 12. The CDR3 spells CASSDSDRGFIDEQYF. CDR3 nucleotides: TGTGCCAGCAGTGACAGTGACAGGGGTTTCATAGACGAGCAGTACTTC.

The rearrangement uses TRBV2 and TRBJ2-2, with D maybe TRBD2 (6 bases). The V gene lost 4 bases and the J gene lost 4 bases, with 16 bases spanning the gap. The CDR3 runs 16 residues. Germline-derived CDR1 and CDR2 are SNHLY and FYNNEI. Here the CDR3 DNA reads TGTGCCAGCAGTGGGTGGGACTCGGGGTTCACCGGGGAGCTGTTTTTT. Translated: CASSGWDSGFTGELFF. Based on the CDR3 plus reference TRBV2 and TRBJ2-2, the full variable domain is EPEVTQTPSHQVTQMGQEVILRCVPISNHLYFYWYRQILGQKVEFLVSFYNNEISEKSEIFDDQFSVERPDGSNFTLKIRSTKLEDSAMYFCASSGWDSGFTGELFFGEGSRLTVL.

A single count supports this clone. The V and J genes are TRBV14 and TRBJ2-7; D not certain. CDR1 is SGHDN, CDR2 FVKESK, per germline. The germline V and J ends were trimmed by 0 bases and 4 bases, with 7 bases remaining between them. The CDR3 contains 13 residues. The CDR3 region is CASSQDGMYEQYF. The CDR3 DNA is TGTGCCAGCAGCCAAGATGGCATGTACGAGCAGTACTTC.

This rearrangement joins TRBV18 to TRBJ1-1, with D possibly being TRBD1 (5 bases). CDR1 and CDR2 from the germline V gene are KGHSH and LQKENI. The CDR3 loop spans 13 amino acids. With 3 bases removed from V and 2 bases from J, the gap between germline ends came to 7 bases. DNA for the CDR3: TGTGCCAGCTCACCTCAGGGAAACACTGAAGCTTTCTTT. It is translated as CASSPQGNTEAFF.